This is a list of T cell receptor beta chains from one sample in a study of shared clonotypes between healthy human individuals. The method was immunoSEQ multiplex PCR; TCRdb's version includes in-frame clones alone and lacks a portion of them. The data hold millions of clones, with over 85% observed a single time. Sequences were obtained from naive CD4+ T cells from PBMCs. The receptors were sampled from a man aged 18 to 29 in good health. Some clones in this sample may be carry-over from other donors' samples. Both conserved end residues are part of each CDR3. The order of the fields is CDR3 DNA, CDR3 protein, D gene, clone size, V gene, J gene. A D gene is named only where the DNA matches it firmly. Size values are once, few and many counts, or a class for expanded clones, and some rows have none.

TGTGCCACCACTACATCAAGGCTGCAGGGCTCATTCTCTGGGGCCAACGTCCTGACTTTC	CATTTSRLQGSFSGANVLTF	-	-	TRBV15	TRBJ2-6
TGTGCCAGCAGTGGACAGGGGCGGACCTACGAGCAGTACTTC	CASSGQGRTYEQYF	TRBD1	few	TRBV2	TRBJ2-7
TGTGCCAGCAGCTTCCGCCGGACTAATGAAAAACTGTTTTTT	CASSFRRTNEKLFF	-	-	TRBV7-2	TRBJ1-4
TGCAGTGCTGGGGGACCTATTGAGCAGTTCTTC	CSAGGPIEQFF	-	-	TRBV20-1	TRBJ2-1
TGTGCCAGCAGGAGGATGGGGTACCAAGAGACCCAGTACTTC	CASRRMGYQETQYF	-	-	TRBV2	TRBJ2-5
TGTGCCAGCTCACCCATAGCGGGAGAGACAGATACGCAGTATTTT	CASSPIAGETDTQYF	TRBD2	-	TRBV18	TRBJ2-3
TGTGCCAGCTCAGAGACTGGTGGTTTGGTCACCGGGGAGCTGTTTTTT	CASSETGGLVTGELFF	-	-	TRBV18	TRBJ2-2
TGTGCCAGCAGTGCCGGGACAGGTATCTCTGGGGCCAACGTCCTGACTTTC	CASSAGTGISGANVLTF	TRBD1	-	TRBV28	TRBJ2-6
TGTGCCAGCAGGACGCAGGGAACTAATGAAAAACTGTTTTTT	CASRTQGTNEKLFF	-	-	TRBV28	TRBJ1-4
TGTGCCAGCAGCCGACTGGCCGGGAGTGTCACCGGGGAGCTGTTTTTT	CASSRLAGSVTGELFF	-	-	TRBV14	TRBJ2-2
TGTGCCCTCACCGGCCGCGGCGAAGCTTTCTTT	CALTGRGEAFF	-	-	TRBV28	TRBJ1-1
TGTGCCAGCTCACCAGCGGACAGTAGCAATCAGCCCCAGCATTTT	CASSPADSSNQPQHF	-	-	TRBV18	TRBJ1-5
TGTGCCAGCACCGAACGGGGGGGTGCAACTAATGAAAAACTGTTTTTT	CASTERGGATNEKLFF	-	-	TRBV5-6	TRBJ1-4
TGCAGCGTTGTGGTCAGGGGCGATCAGCCCCAGCATTTT	CSVVVRGDQPQHF	-	-	TRBV29-1	TRBJ1-5
TGTGCCAGCAGCTTAGCCGGACACCAGAGATACACAGATACGCAGTATTTT	CASSLAGHQRYTDTQYF	-	-	TRBV7-2	TRBJ2-3
TGTGCCAGCAGTAGGAGAGGCAATAACTATGGCTACACCTTC	CASSRRGNNYGYTF	-	-	TRBV21-1	TRBJ1-2
TGCGCCAGCAGTGAGTCGATAGCGGGGAACACTGAAGCTTTCTTT	CASSESIAGNTEAFF	-	-	TRBV10-1	TRBJ1-1
TGTGCCAGCAGCTTACTGGCGGGAGCGGGGAAAAACATTCAGTACTTC	CASSLLAGAGKNIQYF	TRBD2	-	TRBV7-2	TRBJ2-4
TGCAGCGTTGGGGGTACAGGCAATCAGCCCCAGCATTTT	CSVGGTGNQPQHF	-	once	TRBV29-1	TRBJ1-5
TGCGCCAGCAGGGCTCCAGGGGGCGAAAGCACTGAAGCTTTCTTT	CASRAPGGESTEAFF	TRBD1	-	TRBV5-1	TRBJ1-1
TGTGCCAGCAGCCTCCTTTTCCAGGGACAGGGGAGCTATGGCTACACCTTC	CASSLLFQGQGSYGYTF	TRBD1	-	TRBV5-4	TRBJ1-2
TGTGCCAGCCTTCAGGGGGAAAAACTGTTTTTT	CASLQGEKLFF	-	-	TRBV7-9	TRBJ1-4
TGTGCCAGCAGGCGACAGGCGCAAGAGACCCAGTACTTC	CASRRQAQETQYF	-	-	TRBV28	TRBJ2-5
TGTGCCAGCAGCTTAGGGACTAGTATATCCTACGAGCAGTACTTC	CASSLGTSISYEQYF	TRBD2	-	TRBV7-2	TRBJ2-7
TGTGCCAGCAGTGAGGCAGGGGGTCAGCCCCAGCATTTT	CASSEAGGQPQHF	TRBD1	-	TRBV6-4	TRBJ1-5
TGTGCCAGCAGCCGAGGGATCCCCCCCCACGGGGAGCTGTTTTTT	CASSRGIPPHGELFF	-	-	TRBV11-3	TRBJ2-2
TGTGCCATCAGTAGCGGGAAAGCTTCCTACGAGCAGTACTTC	CAISSGKASYEQYF	TRBD2	-	TRBV10-3	TRBJ2-7
TGTGCCAGCGGCTCGGGACCCCAGTTCGAGCAGTACTTC	CASGSGPQFEQYF	-	-	TRBV28	TRBJ2-7
TGTGCCAGCAGCCAAGATATTGGGGGCGGAGGAAACACCATATATTTT	CASSQDIGGGGNTIYF	-	-	TRBV4-2	TRBJ1-3
TGCGCCAGCAGCTTGTCTGCAGACCAAGAGACCCAGTACTTC	CASSLSADQETQYF	-	-	TRBV5-1	TRBJ2-5
TGTGCCAGCAGTTTGAGACTAGCGGATTACGAGCAGTACTTC	CASSLRLADYEQYF	TRBD2	-	TRBV6-6	TRBJ2-7
TGTGCCAGCAGTTTATCGTCGCAAGATAGAAAGCAGTACTTC	CASSLSSQDRKQYF	-	-	TRBV27	TRBJ2-7
TGTGCCAGCAGCTTGCTAGCCCTAGAAAAACTGTTTTTT	CASSLLALEKLFF	-	-	TRBV5-5	TRBJ1-4
TGTGCTAGTGGTTGGGGCCGCTACGAGCAGTACTTC	CASGWGRYEQYF	-	-	TRBV12-5	TRBJ2-7
TGTGCCAGCAGCAACGGCGTAAGACGGGTCTCCTACAATGGGCAGTTCTTC	CASSNGVRRVSYNGQFF	-	-	TRBV21-1	TRBJ2-1
TGTGCCAGCAGCTCGTTGGGCAGCCCAGATAACACTGAAGCTTTCTTT	CASSSLGSPDNTEAFF	-	-	TRBV5-6	TRBJ1-1
TGTGCCATGCGACGGGGGGCCGGGACTGAAGCTTTCTTT	CAMRRGAGTEAFF	-	-	TRBV28	TRBJ1-1
TGCGCCAGCAGCCCGGACGGGGTAGGACAGCCCCAGCATTTT	CASSPDGVGQPQHF	-	once	TRBV5-1	TRBJ1-5
TGTGCCAGCAGCTCGACTAGCGGGGGGGAGCAGTACTTC	CASSSTSGGEQYF	TRBD2	-	TRBV7-2	TRBJ2-7
TGTGCCATCAGTTATACAGGGATGGTCACTGAAGCTTTCTTT	CAISYTGMVTEAFF	-	-	TRBV10-3	TRBJ1-1
TGTGCCAGCAGTCCGCCGGGACAGCCCCAGCATTTT	CASSPPGQPQHF	-	-	TRBV27	TRBJ1-5
TGTGCCAGCAGCCGGAGGCTACAGGGGTTTAAACCTGGGGCCAACGTCCTGACTTTC	CASSRRLQGFKPGANVLTF	TRBD1	-	TRBV11-2	TRBJ2-6
TGTGCCTGGAGTGTACGTCTAGCGGAAACCTACAATGAGCAGTTCTTC	CAWSVRLAETYNEQFF	TRBD2	-	TRBV30	TRBJ2-1
TGCGCCAGCAGCCCGGTTGGTAGGAGCACTGAAGCTTTCTTT	CASSPVGRSTEAFF	-	-	TRBV5-1	TRBJ1-1
TGCAGCGTTGCACCGGGGGGTCTGGACGAGCAGTACTTC	CSVAPGGLDEQYF	TRBD2	-	TRBV29-1	TRBJ2-7
TGTGCCAGCAGCTTAACGGGCGGACTCGGGGAGACCCAGTACTTC	CASSLTGGLGETQYF	-	-	TRBV7-3	TRBJ2-5
TGTGCCAGTAATCTACTTCAGACAGGGCGAACCTACGAGCAGTACTTC	CASNLLQTGRTYEQYF	TRBD1	once	TRBV5-6	TRBJ2-7
TGTGCCAGCAGTGACGGGAAGAAAAACACCTACGAGCAGTACTTC	CASSDGKKNTYEQYF	-	-	TRBV6-4	TRBJ2-7
TGCGCCAGCAGCCTACTGGGACTAGCGGCCTACAATGAGCAGTTCTTC	CASSLLGLAAYNEQFF	TRBD2	-	TRBV4-1	TRBJ2-1
TGTGCCAGCAGCCAAGATCTTTATGAAAAACTGTTTTTT	CASSQDLYEKLFF	-	-	TRBV14	TRBJ1-4